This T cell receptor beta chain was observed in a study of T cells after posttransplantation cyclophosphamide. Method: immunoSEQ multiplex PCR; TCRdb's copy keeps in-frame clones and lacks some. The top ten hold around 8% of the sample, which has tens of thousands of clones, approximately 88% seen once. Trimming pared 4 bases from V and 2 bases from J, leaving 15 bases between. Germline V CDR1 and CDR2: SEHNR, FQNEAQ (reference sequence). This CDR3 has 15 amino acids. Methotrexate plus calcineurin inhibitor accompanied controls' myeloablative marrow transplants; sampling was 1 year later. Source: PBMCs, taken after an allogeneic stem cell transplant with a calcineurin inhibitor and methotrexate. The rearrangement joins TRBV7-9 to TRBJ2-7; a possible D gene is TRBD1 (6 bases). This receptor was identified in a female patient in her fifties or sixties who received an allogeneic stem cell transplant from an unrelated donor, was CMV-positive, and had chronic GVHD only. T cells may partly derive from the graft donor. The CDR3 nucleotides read TGTGCCAGCAGCTCCCCCCAAGGGGACACCTACGAGCAGTACTTC. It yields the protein CASSSPQGDTYEQYF. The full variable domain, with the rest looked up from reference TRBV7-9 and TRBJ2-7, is DTGVSQNPRHKITKRGQNVTFRCDPISEHNRLYWYRQTLGQGPEFLTYFQNEAQLEKSRLLSDRFSAERPKGSFSTLEIQRTEQGDSAMYLCASSSPQGDTYEQYFGPGTRLTVT.